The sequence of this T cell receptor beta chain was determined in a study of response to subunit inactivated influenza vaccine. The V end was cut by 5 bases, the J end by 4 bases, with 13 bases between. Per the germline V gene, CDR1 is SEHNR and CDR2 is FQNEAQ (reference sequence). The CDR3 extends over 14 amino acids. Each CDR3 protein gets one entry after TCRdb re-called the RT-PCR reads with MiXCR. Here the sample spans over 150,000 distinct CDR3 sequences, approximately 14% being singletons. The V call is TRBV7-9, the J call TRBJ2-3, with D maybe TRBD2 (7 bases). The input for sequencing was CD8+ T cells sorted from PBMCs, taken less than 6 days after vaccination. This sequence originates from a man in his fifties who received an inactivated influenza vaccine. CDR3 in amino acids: CASSDQGRADTQYF. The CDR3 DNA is TGTGCCAGCAGCGATCAGGGGAGGGCAGATACGCAGTATTTT.